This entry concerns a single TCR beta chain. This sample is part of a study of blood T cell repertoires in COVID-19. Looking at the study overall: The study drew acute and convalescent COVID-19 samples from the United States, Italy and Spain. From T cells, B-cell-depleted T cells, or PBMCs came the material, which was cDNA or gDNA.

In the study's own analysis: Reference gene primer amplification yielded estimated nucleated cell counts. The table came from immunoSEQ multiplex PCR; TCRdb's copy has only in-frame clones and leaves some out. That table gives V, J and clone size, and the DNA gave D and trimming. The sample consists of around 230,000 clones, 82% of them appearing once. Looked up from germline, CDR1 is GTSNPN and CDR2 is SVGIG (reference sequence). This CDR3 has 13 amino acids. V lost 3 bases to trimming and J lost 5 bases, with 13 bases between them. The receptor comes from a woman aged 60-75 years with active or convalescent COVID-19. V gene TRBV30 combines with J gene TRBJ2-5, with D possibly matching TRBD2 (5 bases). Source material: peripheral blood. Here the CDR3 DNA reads TGTGCCTGGAGATGGTGGGAGCAGGAGACCCAGTACTTC. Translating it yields CAWRWWEQETQYF. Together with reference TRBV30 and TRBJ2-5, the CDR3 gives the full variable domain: SQTIHQWPATLVQPVGSPLSLECTVEGTSNPNLYWYRQAAGRGLQLLFYSVGIGQISSEVPQNLSASRPQDRQFILSSKKLLLSDSGFYLCAWRWWEQETQYFGPGTRLLVL.